The T cell receptor (beta chain) described here comes from a study of blood T cell repertoires in COVID-19. Measured with immunoSEQ multiplex PCR; TCRdb has only the in-frame clones, and not every one. The sample lists some 260,000 clones, more than 70% occurring once. CDR1 and CDR2 (germline): LGHNT, FRNRAP. V shed 7 bases and J shed 0 bases, with 13 bases lying between them. The CDR3 has 16 amino acids. The V call is TRBV12-5, the J call TRBJ2-6, with D unclear. The sample consisted of peripheral blood. The sequence came from a young woman with acute or convalescent COVID-19. CDR3 nucleotides: TGTGCTAGTGCCCTATTATCGGGCTCTGGGGCCAACGTCCTGACTTTC. Amino acid sequence: CASALLSGSGANVLTF.